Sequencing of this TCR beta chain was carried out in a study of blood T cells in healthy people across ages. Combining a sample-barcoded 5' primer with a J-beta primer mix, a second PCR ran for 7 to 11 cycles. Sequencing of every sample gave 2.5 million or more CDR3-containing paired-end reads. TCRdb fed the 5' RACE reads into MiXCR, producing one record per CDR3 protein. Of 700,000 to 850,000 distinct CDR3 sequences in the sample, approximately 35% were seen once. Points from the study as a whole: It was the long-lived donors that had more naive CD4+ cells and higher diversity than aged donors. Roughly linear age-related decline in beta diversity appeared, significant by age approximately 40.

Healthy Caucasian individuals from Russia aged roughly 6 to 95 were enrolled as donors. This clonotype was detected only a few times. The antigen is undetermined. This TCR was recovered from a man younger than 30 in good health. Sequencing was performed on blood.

The CDR3 DNA follows: TGTGCCAGCAGCTCGGACAGGGGTCAGCCCCAGCATTTT. It translates to CASSSDRGQPQHF. The chain carries TRBV9 and TRBJ1-5, with 9 bases matching TRBD1. Germline trimming cut 4 bases from V and 6 bases from J; bases unmatched to any gene: 2. Germline V gene data show CDR1 as SGDLS and CDR2 as YYNGEE. The CDR3 has 13 amino acids.